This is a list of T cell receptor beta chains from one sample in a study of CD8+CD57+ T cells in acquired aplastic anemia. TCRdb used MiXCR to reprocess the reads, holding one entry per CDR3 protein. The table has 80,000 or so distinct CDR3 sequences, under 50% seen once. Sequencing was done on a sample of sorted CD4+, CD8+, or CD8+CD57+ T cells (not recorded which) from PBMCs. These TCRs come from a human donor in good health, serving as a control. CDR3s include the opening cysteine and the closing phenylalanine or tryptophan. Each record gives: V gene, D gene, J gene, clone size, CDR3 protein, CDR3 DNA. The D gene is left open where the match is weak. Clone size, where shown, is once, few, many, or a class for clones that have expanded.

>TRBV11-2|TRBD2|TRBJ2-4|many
CASSLGGRGNIQYF
TGTGCCAGCAGCTTAGGCGGGAGGGGAAACATTCAGTACTTC
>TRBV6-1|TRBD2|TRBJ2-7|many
CASTQGAGGGTYEQYF
TGTGCCAGCACCCAAGGGGCGGGAGGAGGAACCTACGAGCAGTACTTC
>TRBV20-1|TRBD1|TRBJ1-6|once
CSAIDRGNSPLHF
TGCAGTGCCATAGACAGGGGTAATTCACCCCTCCACTTT
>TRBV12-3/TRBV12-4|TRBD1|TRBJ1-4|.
CASSGVTGGGEKLFF
TGTGCCAGCAGTGGGGTGACAGGGGGGGGTGAAAAACTGTTTTTT
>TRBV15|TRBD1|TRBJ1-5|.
CATSLIQGMNQPQHF
TGTGCCACCAGCCTTATACAGGGGATGAACCAGCCCCAGCATTTT
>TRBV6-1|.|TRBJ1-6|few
CASSPQPWSLHF
TGTGCCAGCAGTCCCCAACCCTGGTCCCTCCACTTT
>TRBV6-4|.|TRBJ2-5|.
CASSDELRRGRIQETQYF
TGTGCCAGCAGTGACGAACTCAGGAGGGGTCGTATCCAAGAGACCCAGTACTTC
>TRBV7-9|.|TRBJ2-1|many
CASSSRDSLTEQFF
TGTGCCAGCAGCTCGCGGGACAGTCTTACTGAGCAGTTCTTC
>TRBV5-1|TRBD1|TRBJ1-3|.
CASSPTGGGNTIYF
TGCGCCAGCAGCCCCACAGGGGGAGGAAACACCATATATTTT
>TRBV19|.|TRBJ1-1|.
CASSPSGGEAFF
TGTGCCAGTAGTCCGTCCGGAGGGGAAGCTTTCTTT
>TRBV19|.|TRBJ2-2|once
CASSTGPTTGELFF
TGTGCCAGTAGCACGGGACCGACCACCGGGGAGCTGTTTTTT
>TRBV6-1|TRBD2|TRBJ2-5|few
CATQPGLAAQETQYF
TGTGCCACTCAGCCGGGACTAGCGGCGCAAGAGACCCAGTACTTC
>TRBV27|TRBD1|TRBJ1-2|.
CASSPTGGGYGCTF
TGTGCCAGCAGTCCGACAGGGGGCGGGTATGGCTGCACCTTC
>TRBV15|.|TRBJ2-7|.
CATSRTLRDGYYEQYF
TGTGCCACCAGCAGAACCCTTCGGGACGGATACTACGAGCAGTACTTC
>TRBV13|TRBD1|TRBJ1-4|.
CASRQGENEKLFF
TGTGCCAGCCGTCAGGGGGAGAATGAAAAACTGTTTTTT
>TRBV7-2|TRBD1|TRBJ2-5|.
CASSFSPAQGSQYF
TGTGCCAGCAGCTTTAGTCCAGCACAGGGGAGCCAGTACTTC
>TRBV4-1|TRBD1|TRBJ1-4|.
CASRAGTGAETNEKLFF
TGCGCCAGCAGAGCCGGGACAGGGGCTGAAACTAATGAAAAACTGTTTTTT
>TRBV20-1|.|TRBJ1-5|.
CSARSISNQPQHF
TGCAGTGCACGCTCCATTAGCAATCAGCCCCAGCATTTT
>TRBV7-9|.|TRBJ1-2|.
CASSPRDRHTF
TGTGCCAGCAGCCCCCGGGACCGGCACACCTTC
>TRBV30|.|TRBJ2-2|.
CAWSRGRGGELFF
TGTGCCTGGAGTCGGGGACGGGGCGGGGAGCTGTTTTTT
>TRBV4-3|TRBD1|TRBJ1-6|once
CASSRDRVDNSPLHF
TGCGCCAGCAGCCGAGACAGGGTGGATAATTCACCCCTCCACTTT
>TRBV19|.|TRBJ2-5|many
CASSIAGERPPTPQYF
TGTGCCAGTAGTATAGCGGGAGAGAGGCCTCCAACCCCCCAGTACTTC
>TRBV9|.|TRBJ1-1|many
CASSVGSGEAFF
TGTGCCAGCAGCGTAGGGTCAGGGGAAGCTTTCTTT
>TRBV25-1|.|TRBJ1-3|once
CASSLSTGNTIYF
TGTGCCAGCAGCCTCTCAACTGGAAACACCATATATTTT
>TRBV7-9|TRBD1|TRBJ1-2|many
CASSPVGQGYGYTF
TGTGCCAGCAGCCCCGTGGGACAGGGTTATGGCTACACCTTC
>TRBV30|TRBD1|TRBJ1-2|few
CASWTGANYGYTF
TGTGCCTCCTGGACAGGGGCTAACTATGGCTACACCTTC